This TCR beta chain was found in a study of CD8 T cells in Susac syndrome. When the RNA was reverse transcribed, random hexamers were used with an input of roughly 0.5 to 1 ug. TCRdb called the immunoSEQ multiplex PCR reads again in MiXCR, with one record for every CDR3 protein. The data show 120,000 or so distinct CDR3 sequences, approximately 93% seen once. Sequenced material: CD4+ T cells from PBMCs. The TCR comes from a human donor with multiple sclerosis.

CDR3 bases: TGTGCCAGCAGGGGACAGGGGGCGATAGCTGGCTACACCTTC. Its translation: CASRGQGAIAGYTF. The rearrangement links TRBV6-5 to TRBJ1-2, with 12 bases aligning to TRBD1. V lost 6 bases to trimming and J lost 7 bases; unmatched junction nucleotides: 6. The CDR3 extends over 14 amino acids. Germline V gene lookup returns CDR1 MNHEY and CDR2 SVGAGI.